This TCR beta chain was found in a study of tissue T cells after allogeneic stem cell transplantation. General study findings and limits: Anatomically similar tissues had similar TCR repertoires within each patient.

The assay was immunoSEQ multiplex PCR, and TCRdb's table has in-frame clones only and misses some. The sample records some 6,300 clones, approximately 52% being singletons. Regarding time point: mouse harvest day 7 after allogeneic transplant. Mouse grafts combined 10^7 T-cell-depleted bone marrow cells with 10^6 splenic CD5+ T cells. B6 (H2b) cells into BALB/c (H2d) mice; tissues taken at day 7 or 14. The CDR3 sequence is 13 residues long. A single count supports this clone. Its antigen remains unknown. Germline and genes: mouse. Read data end 1 residue before the CDR3 end; the end is taken from the germline J gene.

The receptor's source is a female BALB/c mouse given C57BL/6 T cells with graft-versus-host disease after an allogeneic hematopoietic cell transplant. Sequencing was performed on gut tissue. The V gene is TRBV22, the J gene TRBJ2-5; TRBD1, as called in the table, went unchecked against the DNA. TRBV22 is shown as a pseudogene. The DNA read from the CDR3 is TGTGCCAGCAGCCAGGGGAGCCAAGACACCCAGTAC. This gives the protein CASSQGSQDTQY. The complete CDR3 sequence is CASSQGSQDTQYF.